This TCR beta chain was found in a study of T cell repertoires in cytomegalovirus infection. Whole-study context: Selection of CMV epitopes for the study included recently identified HLA-C-restricted and well-studied HLA-B-restricted ones. Public TCR beta signatures were indicative of both CMV infection and a matching HLA type. Study results and caveats: Ex vivo responses were dominated by HLA-C-restricted CMV-specific TCR beta clonotypes.

TCRdb processed the reads anew with MiXCR; each CDR3 protein has one entry. The sample lists about 920,000 distinct CDR3 sequences, 30% to 40% seen once, with 13% in the top ten. The CDR3 has 16 residues. Looked up from germline, CDR1 is MNHNY and CDR2 is SVGAGI (reference sequence). Trimming removed 0 bases from V and 1 base from J, with 11 bases in between. There are a few counts of this clonotype. The antigen is undetermined. The sequencing used cultured CD8+ T cells from PBMCs, collected from culture after CMV antigen stimulation. The chain couples TRBV6-6 to TRBJ2-3; D gene unclear. The sequence was collected from a human donor in good health (CMV status not recorded). Some clones in this sample may be carry-over from other donors' samples. DNA of the CDR3: TGTGCCAGCAGTTACTCTCCCGCTTTGGGCACAGATACGCAGTATTTT. It codes for CASSYSPALGTDTQYF.